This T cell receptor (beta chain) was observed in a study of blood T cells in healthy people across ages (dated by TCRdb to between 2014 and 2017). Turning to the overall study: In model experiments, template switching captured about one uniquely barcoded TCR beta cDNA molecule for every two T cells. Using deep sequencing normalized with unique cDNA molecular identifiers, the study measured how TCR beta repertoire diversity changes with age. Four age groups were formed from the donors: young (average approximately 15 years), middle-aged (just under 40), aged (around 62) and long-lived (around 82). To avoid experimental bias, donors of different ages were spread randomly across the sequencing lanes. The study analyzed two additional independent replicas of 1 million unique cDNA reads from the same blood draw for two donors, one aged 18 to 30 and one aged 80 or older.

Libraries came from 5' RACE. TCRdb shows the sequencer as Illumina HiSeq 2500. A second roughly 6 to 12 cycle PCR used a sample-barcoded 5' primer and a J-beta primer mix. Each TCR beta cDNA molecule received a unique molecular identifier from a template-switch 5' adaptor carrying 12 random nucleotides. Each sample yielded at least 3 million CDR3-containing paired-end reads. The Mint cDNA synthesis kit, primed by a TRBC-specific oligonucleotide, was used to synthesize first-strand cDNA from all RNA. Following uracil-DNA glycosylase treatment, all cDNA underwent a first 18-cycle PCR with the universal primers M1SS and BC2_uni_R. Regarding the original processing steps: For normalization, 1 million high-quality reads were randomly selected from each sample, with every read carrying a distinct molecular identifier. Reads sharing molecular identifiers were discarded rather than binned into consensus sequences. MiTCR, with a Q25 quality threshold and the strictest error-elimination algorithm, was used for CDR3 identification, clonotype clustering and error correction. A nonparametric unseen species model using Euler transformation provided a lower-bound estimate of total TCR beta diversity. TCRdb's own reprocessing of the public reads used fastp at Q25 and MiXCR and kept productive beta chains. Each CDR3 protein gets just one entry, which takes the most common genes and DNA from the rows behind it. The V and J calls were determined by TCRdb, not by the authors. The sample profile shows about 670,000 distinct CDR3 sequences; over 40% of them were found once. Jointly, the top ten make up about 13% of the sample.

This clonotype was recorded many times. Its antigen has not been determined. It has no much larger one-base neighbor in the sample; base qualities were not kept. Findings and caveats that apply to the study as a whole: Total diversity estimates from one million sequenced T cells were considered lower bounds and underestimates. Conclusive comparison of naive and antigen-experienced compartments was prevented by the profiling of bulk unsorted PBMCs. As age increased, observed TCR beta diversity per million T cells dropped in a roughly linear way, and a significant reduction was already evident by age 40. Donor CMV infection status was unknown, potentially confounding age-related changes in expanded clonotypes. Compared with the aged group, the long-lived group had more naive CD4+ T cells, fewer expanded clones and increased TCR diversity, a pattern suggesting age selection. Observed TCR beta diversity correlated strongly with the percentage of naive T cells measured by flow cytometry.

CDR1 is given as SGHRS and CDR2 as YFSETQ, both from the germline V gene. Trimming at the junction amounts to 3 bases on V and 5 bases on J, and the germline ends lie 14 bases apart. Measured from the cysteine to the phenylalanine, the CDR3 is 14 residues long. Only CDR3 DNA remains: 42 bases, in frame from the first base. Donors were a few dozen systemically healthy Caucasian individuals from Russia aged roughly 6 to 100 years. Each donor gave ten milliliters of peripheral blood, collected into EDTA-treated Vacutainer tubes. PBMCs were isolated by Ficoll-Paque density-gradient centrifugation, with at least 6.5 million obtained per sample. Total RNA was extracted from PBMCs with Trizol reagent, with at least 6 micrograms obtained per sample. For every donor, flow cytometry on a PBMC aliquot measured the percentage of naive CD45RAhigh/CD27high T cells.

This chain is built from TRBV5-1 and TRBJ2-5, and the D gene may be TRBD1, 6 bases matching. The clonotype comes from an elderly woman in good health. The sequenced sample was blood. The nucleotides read TGCGCCAGCAGCTCCAAACAGGGTAGGGAGACCCAGTACTTC. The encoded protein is CASSSKQGRETQYF.